This T cell receptor beta chain was profiled in a study of blood T cell repertoires in COVID-19. Looking at the study overall: T cells, B-cell-depleted T cells, or PBMCs supplied cDNA or gDNA.

TCRdb's copy holds only in-frame clones and misses some; the assay was immunoSEQ multiplex PCR. The sample has over 70,000 clones; roughly 78% are singletons. The CDR3 runs to 12 residues. V was pared by 6 bases and J by 7 bases, with 7 bases between. CDR1 is LGHNA and CDR2 is YSLEER in the germline V gene. V is TRBV4-3 and J is TRBJ1-6; D remains ambiguous. The sequence came from a man between 60 and 75 years old with acute or convalescent COVID-19. The specimen sequenced was peripheral blood. The CDR3 is CASRASNSPLHF. In DNA, the CDR3 is TGCGCCAGCAGGGCTTCAAATTCACCCCTCCACTTT.